This TCR beta chain was recovered during a study of control samples from healthy donors and cancer patients (TCRdb year 2020). Libraries were constructed by the immunoSEQ multiplex PCR assay. Not all clones reach the TCRdb copy of this immuneACCESS table, which keeps in-frame sequences only. Checked studies attribute under half of the gap to unresolved V genes and leave the rest unexplained. This sample has around 92,000 clones in its table, and around 80% of those were observed once. Of the sample, approximately 2% falls within the top ten clones. The CDR3 numbers 14 residues from cysteine through phenylalanine. Only the CDR3 DNA is retained, 42 bases long and in frame from the first base. Trimming at the junction amounts to 0 bases on V and 4 bases on J, and the germline ends lie 7 bases apart. The germline V gene supplies CDR1 SQVTM and CDR2 ANQGSEA. Details on this clone: What this receptor recognizes is not known. No much larger clone exists at a distance of one base, and base qualities are not known.

Rearrangement joined TRBV29-1 to TRBJ2-6; no D gene is confidently identified. This receptor was taken from a man aged 55-75 years in good health. The sample consisted of blood. The CDR3 region: CSVEEVSGANVLTF. The nucleotides are TGCAGCGTTGAAGAGGTCAGCGGGGCCAACGTCCTGACTTTC. When the CDR3 is completed using the reference TRBV29-1 and TRBJ2-6 genes on either side, the full variable domain is SAVISQKPSRDICQRGTSLTIQCQVDSQVTMMFWYRQQPGQSLTLIATANQGSEATYESGFVIDKFPISRPNLTFSTLTVSNMSPEDSSIYLCSVEEVSGANVLTFGAGSRLTVL.